Given below is one T cell receptor beta chain in context. This clonotype was counted only a few times. Its antigen has not been determined. Per-nucleotide qualities are absent, and no much larger clonotype sits a single base away. V trim: 4 bases; J trim: 0 bases; unmatched bases: 9. CDR1 and CDR2, looked up from the germline V gene, are LGHNA and YSLEER. The cysteine opens and the phenylalanine closes a CDR3 of 17 amino acids. Left in the record is the CDR3 DNA by itself, 51 bases read in frame from the first base. These data belong to a study of identical twins (dated by TCRdb to 2016 to 2018). About the study as a whole: The study deep-sequenced TCR alpha and beta repertoires from monozygotic twins, unrelated adults of various ages and cord blood to test whether fetal clonotypes persist. To rule out contamination, the twin experiments were replicated at different times with different library preparation protocols. Points the paper makes about the study in general: In monozygotic twins, out-of-frame TCR alpha sharing was systematically underestimated by recombination models, although the models agreed with sharing between unrelated individuals. Abundant cord blood beta clonotypes carried fewer insertions; young adult naive repertoires showed a weaker similar trend, while memory repertoires showed none. The excess sharing between twins in beta out-of-frame sequences was weaker because fewer shared sequences reduced the signal-to-noise ratio. Compared with coincidental sharing between unrelated individuals, out-of-frame TCR alpha sequences shared between twins showed an excess of sequences with low generation probability. Conclusions relied on cross-sectional statistical analysis, since the same donors could not be followed over many years. Invariant T cells such as MAIT and iNKT could partly confound zero-insertion analyses, although diverse VJ usage argued against such confounding for most clonotypes.

Receptor libraries were prepared by 5' RACE. The instrument given in TCRdb is Illumina HiSeq 2000. A universal primer binding site was added through template switching, and the final cDNA carried a unique molecular identifier so that TCR cDNA molecules could be counted accurately. Specific primers in the conserved constant-segment region were used to synthesize first-strand cDNA for the TCR alpha and beta chains. To control for contamination, every cDNA library carried two barcodes: a SMART-Mk sample barcode plus Illumina barcodes. Two successive PCR steps introduced TruSeq adapter sequences along with Illumina sample barcodes. The TCR alpha and beta cDNA libraries were sequenced on the Illumina HiSeq platform using custom primers. The authors processed their data as follows. Raw reads were processed with MiGEC to extract unique molecular identifiers, and MiXCR was used to determine CDR3 positions. Recombination models were inferred per individual with the repgenHMM and IGoR tools using an EM algorithm. Shared clonotype analysis was performed with the tcR package in R, normalizing sharing by the product of cloneset sizes. To study raw recombination free of thymic and clonal selection effects, out-of-frame nonproductive sequences were analyzed. TCRdb reworked the public reads: Q25 trimming with fastp, MiXCR clone assembly, productive beta chains retained. When rows share a CDR3 protein, they turn into one entry using the most common DNA and genes. The authors' filters were not applied to this entry. This sample comprises a few hundred thousand distinct CDR3 sequences, 6.5% to 9.5% of them detected only once. The biggest ten clones account for 3% of the sample.

Only healthy Caucasian donors were included. The twin cohort consisted of three pairs of female monozygotic twins, all aged about 18 to 29 years. CD4+ and CD8+ T cell populations were isolated with positive isolation kits from Invitrogen. These same data were also listed under a study on yellow fever vaccine responses in identical twins. According to the second study: According to the authors, the vaccine-induced T cell response in identical twins seemed to be partly convergent and partly specific to each individual. In the study, vaccine-responding T cell clones were precisely tracked in identical twins.

The sample was CD8+ T cells sorted from blood. The receptor was derived from a woman aged 18-29 years in good health. In this chain, TRBV4-3 is recombined with TRBJ2-1, and TRBD2 matches 7 of the central bases. The DNA sequence is as follows: TGCGCCAGCAGCCGATCTAGCGGAGATTTCTCCTACAATGAGCAGTTCTTC. Its protein reads: CASSRSSGDFSYNEQFF.